This T cell receptor (beta chain) was recovered during a study of human T cells and chemical hapten exposure. Looking at the study overall: Patch testing placed 0.01% DPC on the upper back, with readings at 6 days. General observations from the study: Patch test scores rose with PT1 expanded TCR counts, a positive correlation. TCRs exceeding 1 in 1000 frequency stayed unchanged with DPC sensitization.

A single record per CDR3 protein comes from TCRdb applying MiXCR to the RACE reads. The repertoire holds over 75,000 distinct CDR3 sequences, with roughly a tenth as singletons. This clonotype was counted at least ten times. Its cognate antigen is unknown. The CDR3 is made up of 13 amino acids. The germline gives CDR1 SGHTA, CDR2 FQGTGA. V lost 5 bases and J lost 4, with 11 bases in between. The time point was: patch test 3, about 24 weeks after DPC sensitization. Regarding treatment: therapeutic diphenylcyclopropenone sensitization with weekly scalp DPC. Suited to DPC and affected by alopecia, the donors ranged from 18 to 70 years old.

Source: whole blood, taken in connection with sensitization to the hapten diphenylcyclopropenone (DPC). The sequence was collected from a woman aged 25 to 45 with alopecia areata. Some clones in this sample may be carry-over from other donors' samples. V is TRBV7-3 and J is TRBJ1-1; no firm D call. CDR3: CASSRNGVTEAFF. The CDR3 bases are TGTGCCAGCAGCCGCAACGGGGTCACTGAAGCTTTCTTT.